These 10 T cell receptor beta chains originate from one sample sequenced in a study of CD8 T cell repertoires and HIV-1 epitope variants. The antigens these receptors bind are not known. Only in-frame clones appear in the TCRdb table, and some are missing; sequencing was by immunoSEQ multiplex PCR. The profile covers approximately 5,000 clones, with around two thirds appearing a single time and about 40% taken by the ten largest. The sequenced sample was cultured CD8+ T cells derived from PBMCs. The source of these receptors is a male donor with HIV.

By sample fraction, this clone is medium-sized. This chain connects TRBV15 to TRBJ2-7, with 7 bases fitting TRBD1. Germline V CDR1 and CDR2: LNHNV, YYDKDF (reference sequence). The CDR3 is 14 residues long. Losses at the gene ends were 1 base for V and 2 bases for J; bases not matched to a gene: 2. In nucleotides, the CDR3 is TGTGCCACCAGCAGAGTTAGGGGGCCCTACGAGCAGTACTTC. Translated, it gives CATSRVRGPYEQYF.

This clone has just a few counts. The CDR3 nucleotides are TGTGCCAGCAGCAGGGGCGGGAGGTCTACCTACGAGCAGTACTTC. Residues: CASSRGGRSTYEQYF. This rearrangement joins TRBV21-1 to TRBJ2-7; whether TRBD2, the table's D call, matches the DNA was not checked. TRBV21-1 is a listed pseudogene. CDR3 length: 15 amino acids.

V is TRBV5-1 and J is TRBJ1-5, with 7 bases aligning to TRBD1. Germline lookup yields CDR1 SGHRS and CDR2 YFSETQ. The CDR3 is 13 amino acids. V shed 4 bases and J 5 bases; nucleotides not matched to a gene: 3. As DNA, the CDR3 is TGCGCCAGCAGCCCGACAGGGCATCAGCCCCAGCATTTT. It specifies CASSPTGHQPQHF.

The chain uses TRBV19 and TRBJ1-2; possible D gene TRBD1, 5 bases. The CDR3 is made up of 16 amino acids. The V end lost 1 base, the J end lost 4 bases, and 16 bases lay between the germline ends. In germline, CDR1 is LNHDA, CDR2 SQIVND (reference sequence). The CDR3: CASSIGGALGVYGYTF. CDR3 nucleotides: TGTGCCAGTAGTATAGGAGGGGCCCTAGGCGTCTATGGCTACACCTTC.

The V and J genes are TRBV6-6 and TRBJ1-2; 8 bases fit TRBD1. J lost 6 bases, V lost 0 bases, and 9 bases had no gene match. Germline V gene data show CDR1 as MNHNY and CDR2 as SVGAGI (reference sequence). The CDR3 has 16 amino acids. CDR3 nucleotide sequence: TGTGCCAGCAGTTACTCCTTGCCAGGGGGCGCGGATGGCTACACCTTC. This encodes CASSYSLPGGADGYTF.

This clone was counted once. This sequence joins TRBV9 and TRBJ2-5; 13 bases line up with TRBD2. The CDR3 has 15 amino acids. Per germline, CDR1 SGDLS and CDR2 YYNGEE. Losses at the gene ends were 4 bases for V and 7 bases for J; bases not matched to a gene: 7. CDR3 region: CASSPGLAGDGTQYF. The CDR3 DNA follows: TGTGCCAGCAGCCCAGGACTAGCGGGGGATGGGACCCAGTACTTC.

This chain links TRBV7-2 with TRBJ1-1; a weak D match, TRBD1 (6 bases). Germline V CDR1 and CDR2: SGHTA, FQGNSA. Trimming left V 1 base short and J 3 bases short, with 12 bases between. This CDR3 contains 15 residues. The CDR3 coding sequence is TGTGCCAGCAGCTTAGACGCAACAGGGTACACTGAAGCTTTCTTT. It codes for CASSLDATGYTEAFF. Full variable domain (remainder filled in from reference TRBV7-2 and TRBJ1-1): GAGVSQSPSNKVTEKGKDVELRCDPISGHTALYWYRQSLGQGLEFLIYFQGNSAPDKSGLPSDRFSAERTGGSVSTLTIQRTQQEDSAVYLCASSLDATGYTEAFFGQGTRLTVV.

The chain has TRBV11-2 and TRBJ2-3; D unclear. Between the trimmed V and J ends, which lost 1 base and 6 bases, there was a span of 14 bases. Germline CDR1 is SGHAT and CDR2 is FQNNGV. This CDR3 region has 15 residues. Here the CDR3 reads CASSLGGPSADTQYF. The CDR3 nucleotides read TGTGCCAGCAGCTTAGGCGGACCCAGCGCGGATACGCAGTATTTT.

This rearrangement joins TRBV27 to TRBJ2-7; no clear D gene. Germline CDR1 is MNHEY and CDR2 is SMNVEV (reference sequence). Trimming took off 8 bases at V and 3 bases at J, with 20 bases between the two ends. The CDR3 is 15 amino acids. CDR3 sequence: CASLEGPGPLYEQYF. CDR3 bases: TGTGCCAGCCTCGAAGGACCAGGACCACTCTACGAGCAGTACTTC.

This sequence joins TRBV5-4 and TRBJ2-7; D is undetermined. Trimming removed 1 base at V and 5 bases at J, with 4 bases between. The CDR3 runs to 11 residues. CDR1 is SGHNT and CDR2 is YYREEE in the germline V gene (reference sequence). This CDR3 is CASSLSHEQYF. The CDR3 coding sequence is TGTGCCAGCAGCTTGTCCCACGAGCAGTACTTC.